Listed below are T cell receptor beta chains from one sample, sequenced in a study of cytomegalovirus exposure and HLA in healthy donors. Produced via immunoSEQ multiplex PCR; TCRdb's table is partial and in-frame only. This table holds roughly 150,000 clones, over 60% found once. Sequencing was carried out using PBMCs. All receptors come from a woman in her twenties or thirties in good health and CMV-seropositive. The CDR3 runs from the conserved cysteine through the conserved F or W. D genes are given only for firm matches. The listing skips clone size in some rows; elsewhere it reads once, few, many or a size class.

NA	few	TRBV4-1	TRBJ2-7	TGCGCCAGCAGCGAGCGACACATCGGACTGAAAACCTACGAGCAGTACTTC	CASSERHIGLKTYEQYF
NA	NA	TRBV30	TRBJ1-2	TGTGCCTGGAGTTTTCCTGGGGCGCAGGTGGGCTACACCTTC	CAWSFPGAQVGYTF
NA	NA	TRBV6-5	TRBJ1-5	TGTGCCAGCAGTTACGCGGGGATCGACAATCAGCCCCAGCATTTT	CASSYAGIDNQPQHF
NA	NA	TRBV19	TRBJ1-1	TGTGCCAGTAGTACAAACCGGTGGGGGAGGCCCACTGAAGCTTTCTTT	CASSTNRWGRPTEAFF
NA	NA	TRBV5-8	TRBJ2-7	TGTGCCAGCAGGCTAGGAGGCGCAATCTACGAGCAGTACTTC	CASRLGGAIYEQYF
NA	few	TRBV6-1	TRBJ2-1	TGTGCCAGCAGGGCTGCGGGAAACTACAATGAGCAGTTCTTC	CASRAAGNYNEQFF
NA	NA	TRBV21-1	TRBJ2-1	TGTGCCAGCTCGCGGGAGGGTGGTAATGAGCAGTTCTTC	CASSREGGNEQFF
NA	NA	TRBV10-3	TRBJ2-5	TGTGCCATCTCCAAGAATGCCCAGGTGGTGACCCAGTACTTC	CAISKNAQVVTQYF
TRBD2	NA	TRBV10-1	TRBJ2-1	TGCGCCAGCGAAAACGGGGGGAATGAGCAGTTCTTC	CASENGGNEQFF
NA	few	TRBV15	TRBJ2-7	TGTGCCACCAGCAGAGATTGGCCCTACGAGCAGTACTTC	CATSRDWPYEQYF
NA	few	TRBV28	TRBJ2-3	TGTGCCAGTCAGGGTTCGGGAGATACGCAGTATTTT	CASQGSGDTQYF
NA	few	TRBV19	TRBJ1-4	TGTGCCAGTAGCTCTCCCGGGTCCCATAATGAAAAACTGTTTTTT	CASSSPGSHNEKLFF
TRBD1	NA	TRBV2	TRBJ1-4	TGTGCCAGCAGCCGGACAGGAGGGGATAATGAAAAACTGTTTTTT	CASSRTGGDNEKLFF
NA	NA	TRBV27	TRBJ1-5	TGTGCCAGCAGATATAATAGCAATCAGCCCCAGCATTTT	CASRYNSNQPQHF
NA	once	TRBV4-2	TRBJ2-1	TGTGCCACCCAGCGTTACGGCGGGGCGAATGAGCAGTTCTTC	CATQRYGGANEQFF
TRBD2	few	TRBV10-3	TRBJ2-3	TGTGCCATCGGACTAGCGGGAGGGGTAGATACGCAGTATTTT	CAIGLAGGVDTQYF
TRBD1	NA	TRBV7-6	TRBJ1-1	TGTGCCAGCAGTCAACAGGGGTCGGTTGGCACTGAAGCTTTCTTT	CASSQQGSVGTEAFF
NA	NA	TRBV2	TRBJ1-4	TGTGCCAGCATGTTTTCGGGACAAACTAATGAAAAACTGTTTTTT	CASMFSGQTNEKLFF
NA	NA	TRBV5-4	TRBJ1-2	TGTGCCAGCAGCTTGGACGGTTGGGGCTACACCTTC	CASSLDGWGYTF
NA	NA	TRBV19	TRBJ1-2	TGTGCCAGTAGTATGTATAGGCAGGCCCATTTCCCTCCTAACTATGGCTACACCTTC	CASSMYRQAHFPPNYGYTF